This T cell receptor beta chain was retrieved from a study of blood T cells in healthy people across ages. The CDR3 totals 15 residues. V was clipped by 0 bases and J by 5 bases; unmatched bases: 3. CDR1 is SGHRS and CDR2 is YFSETQ in the germline V gene. This clonotype was recorded many times. The authors isolated at least 6 million PBMCs per sample. Sample-barcoded 5' priming and a J-beta primer mix drove a second PCR of about 7 to 12 cycles. Researchers report that a template-switch adaptor with 12 random nucleotides tagged each cDNA molecule. TCRdb analysed the 5' RACE reads with MiXCR anew, one entry per CDR3 protein. The repertoire holds 1.5 million to 2 million distinct CDR3 sequences, with under 30% as singletons.

The TCR comes from a woman aged 25 to 39 in good health. This rearrangement joins TRBV5-1 to TRBJ2-1; TRBD2 agrees at 9 bases. Sequenced sample: blood. CDR3 sequence (DNA): TGCGCCAGCAGCTTGGTGTCTAGCGGGAACAATGAGCAGTTCTTC. Translated: CASSLVSSGNNEQFF.